Sequencing of this T cell receptor beta chain was carried out in a study of blood T cell repertoires in COVID-19. TCRdb's copy holds only in-frame clones and misses some; the assay was immunoSEQ multiplex PCR. The sample lists 60,000 to 90,000 clones; roughly 82% were seen once. V gave up 5 bases and J gave up 3 bases; unmatched junction bases: 8. The CDR3 covers 16 residues. From germline, CDR1 is LGHDT and CDR2 YNNKEL (reference sequence). The sequenced sample consisted of peripheral blood. The sequence derives from a woman aged 45-60 years with acute or convalescent COVID-19. The chain joins TRBV3-1 (or the pseudogene TRBV3-2) to TRBJ2-5, with 11 bases identical to TRBD2. CDR3 coding DNA: TGTGCCAGCAGCTTCTCCCAACTAGCGGGAGAAGAGACCCAGTACTTC. Amino acids: CASSFSQLAGEETQYF.